A single T cell receptor beta chain is shown here with its context. These data come from a study of blood T cells in healthy people across ages. A sample-barcoded 5' primer and a J-beta primer mix were used in a second PCR of roughly 7 to 12 cycles. TCRdb reprocessed the 5' RACE reads via MiXCR and lists one record per CDR3 protein. This sample carries approximately 350,000 distinct CDR3 sequences, roughly half of them seen once, and the ten largest clones take 45% to 65%. Material: blood. The sequence was collected from a man between 60 and 75 years old in good health.

The DNA of the CDR3 is TGCAGTGCGCCGAACCCACAGGGGTGGGAGCAGTACTTC. Its translation: CSAPNPQGWEQYF. The chain combines TRBV20-1 with TRBJ2-4; TRBD1 aligns across 7 bases. V gave up 6 bases and J gave up 13 bases; unmatched junction bases: 15. The CDR3 contains 13 residues. Looked up from germline, CDR1 is DFQATT and CDR2 is SNEGSKA (reference sequence).